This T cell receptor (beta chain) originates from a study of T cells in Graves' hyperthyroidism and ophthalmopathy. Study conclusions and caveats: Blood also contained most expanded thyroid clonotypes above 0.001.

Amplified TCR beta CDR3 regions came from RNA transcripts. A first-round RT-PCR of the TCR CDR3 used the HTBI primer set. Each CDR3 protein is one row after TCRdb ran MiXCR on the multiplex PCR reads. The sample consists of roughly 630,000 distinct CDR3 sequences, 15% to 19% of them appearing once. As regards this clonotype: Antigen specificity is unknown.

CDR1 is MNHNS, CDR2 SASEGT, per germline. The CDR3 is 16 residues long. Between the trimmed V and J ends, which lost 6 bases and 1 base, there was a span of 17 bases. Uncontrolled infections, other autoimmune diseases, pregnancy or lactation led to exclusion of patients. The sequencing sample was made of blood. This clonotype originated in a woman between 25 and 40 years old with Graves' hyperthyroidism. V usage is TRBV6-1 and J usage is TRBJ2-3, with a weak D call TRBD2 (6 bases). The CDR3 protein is CASSLSGAPGTDTQYF. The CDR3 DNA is TGTGCCAGCAGCCTCTCGGGAGCCCCCGGCACAGATACGCAGTATTTT.